The entry below describes one T cell receptor (beta chain). This entry comes from a study of TIL therapy for anti-PD-1-resistant metastatic lung cancer. The germline CDR1 and CDR2 sequences are LGHNA and YSLEER. The CDR3 loop spans 15 amino acids. V trimming: 1 base; J trimming: 6 bases; junction bases outside the gene matches: 4. Described time point: pre-treatment sample, taken before nivolumab and TIL therapy. The libraries were made with immunoSEQ v3. Sequencing used immunoSEQ multiplex PCR; TCRdb keeps in-frame clones, though not all of them. Here the sample spans approximately 50,000 clones, about 81% being singletons.

Source: blood, taken at baseline. V is TRBV4-3 and J is TRBJ2-2; 8 positions match TRBD2. This clonotype originated in a person aged 25 to 85 with non-small cell lung cancer. CDR3 in amino acids: CASSQGGGPSGELFF. The CDR3 DNA reads TGCGCCAGCAGCCAAGGCGGGGGGCCTTCCGGGGAGCTGTTTTTT.